This TCR beta chain stems from a study of blood T cell repertoires in COVID-19. Study background: Whether acute or convalescent, the COVID-19 samples came from the United States, Italy and Spain. T cells, B-cell-depleted T cells, or PBMCs supplied cDNA or gDNA.

As originally analysed: For nucleated cells, counts were estimated from reference gene primer amplification. Repertoires were generated with immunoSEQ multiplex PCR, while TCRdb's copy carries only in-frame clones and drops some. Clone size and V and J calls were adopted from that table, with D and trimming inferred from the DNA. This sample yields fewer than 200,000 clones, of which approximately 86% are seen a single time; 7% belongs to the top ten. Per germline, CDR1 WSHSY and CDR2 SAAADI. V lost 8 bases, J lost 2 bases, and 7 bases stayed unmatched. The CDR3 is 14 residues long. In its sample, this clone was seen a few times. Seattle enrolled patients during active infection and tracked them longitudinally.

The receptor comes from a middle-aged woman with COVID-19, enrolled during active disease. The genes are TRBV10-2 and TRBJ2-3; 7 nucleotides match TRBD1. What was sequenced was peripheral blood. CDR3 sequence: CASGPTGLTDTQYF. The CDR3 DNA is TGCGCCAGCGGCCCGACAGGGCTCACAGATACGCAGTATTTT.